This TCR beta chain was obtained from a study of CD8 T cell repertoires and HIV-1 epitope variants. The protocol was immunoSEQ multiplex PCR, while the TCRdb copy is restricted to in-frame clones and leaves out a portion. The sample has under 100,000 clones, over 70% seen once. V lost 0 bases and J lost 4; bases outside the gene matches: 3. The CDR3 extends over 15 amino acids. The V gene's germline CDR1 is SGHDT and CDR2 YYEEEE. The sample comprised uncultured baseline CD8+ T cells from peripheral blood mononuclear cells (PBMCs). This chain connects TRBV5-6 to TRBJ2-2; 7 positions agree with TRBD1. The receptor was derived from a male donor with HIV. CDR3 DNA: TGTGCCAGCAGCTTGGGAGGGGGCATCACCGGGGAGCTGTTTTTT. It encodes CASSLGGGITGELFF.